This TCR beta chain was captured by sequencing in a study of blood T cell repertoires in COVID-19. V shed 5 bases and J shed 4 bases, with 11 bases lying between them. This CDR3 is 13 amino acids long. CDR1 PRHDT and CDR2 FYEKMQ come from the germline V gene (reference sequence). Generated by immunoSEQ multiplex PCR, the TCRdb table keeps only in-frame clones and is missing some. The sample consists of tens of thousands of clones, about 86% of them appearing once. This receptor was obtained from a human donor in a cohort sampled during active COVID-19. The chain carries TRBV13 and TRBJ2-5; TRBD1 might be the D (6 bases). The sequencing sample was made of peripheral blood. The CDR3 region is CASSPGVGETQYF. The CDR3 DNA is TGTGCCAGCAGCCCAGGGGTAGGAGAGACCCAGTACTTC.